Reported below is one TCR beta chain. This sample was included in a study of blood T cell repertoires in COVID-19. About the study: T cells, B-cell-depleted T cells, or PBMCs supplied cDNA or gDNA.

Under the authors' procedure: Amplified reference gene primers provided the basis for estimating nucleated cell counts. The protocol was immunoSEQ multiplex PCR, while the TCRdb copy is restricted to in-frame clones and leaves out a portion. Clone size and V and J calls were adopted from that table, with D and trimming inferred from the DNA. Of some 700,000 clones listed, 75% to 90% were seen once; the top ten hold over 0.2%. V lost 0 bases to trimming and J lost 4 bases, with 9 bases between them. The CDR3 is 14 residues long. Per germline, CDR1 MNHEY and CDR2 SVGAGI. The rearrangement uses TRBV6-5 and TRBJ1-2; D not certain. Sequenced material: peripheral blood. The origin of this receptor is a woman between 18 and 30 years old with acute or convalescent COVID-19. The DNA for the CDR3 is TGTGCCAGCAGTTACTCAGGTGACACCTATGGCTACACCTTC. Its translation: CASSYSGDTYGYTF.